The next 13 T cell receptor beta chains were all read from a single sample in a study of T cells in Graves' hyperthyroidism and ophthalmopathy. Amplified regions were TCR beta CDR3 sequences from RNA transcripts. HTBI primers drove first-round RT-PCR of the TCR CDR3. Each CDR3 protein gets one entry after TCRdb re-called the multiplex PCR reads with MiXCR. The data contain roughly 380,000 distinct CDR3 sequences, about 18% of them singletons. Sequenced input: blood. The origin of the receptors is a woman younger than 35 with Graves' hyperthyroidism.

This clonotype was observed at least ten times. The rearrangement joins TRBV6-5 to TRBJ2-7; no clear D gene. CDR3 length equals 14 residues. Germline CDR1 MNHEY, CDR2 SVGAGI. Trimming took 0 bases from V and 6 from J, leaving 12 bases between them. CDR3: CASSYSKAGSEQYF. DNA for the CDR3: TGTGCCAGCAGTTACTCGAAGGCAGGTTCCGAGCAGTACTTC.

This clonotype was seen ten or more times. The rearrangement joins TRBV18 to TRBJ2-5, with 7 bases that match TRBD1. V trimming: 1 base; J trimming: 1 base; junction bases outside the gene matches: 3. The CDR3 covers 15 residues. CDR1 is KGHSH and CDR2 is LQKENI in the germline V gene. For the CDR3, the DNA is TGTGCCAGCTCACCACGACAGGGCCTCCAAGAGACCCAGTACTTC. It encodes CASSPRQGLQETQYF.

This clonotype was counted at least ten times. The chain employs TRBV4-2 and TRBJ1-2, with D unclear. Trimming took 0 bases from V and 4 from J, leaving 12 bases between them. In germline, CDR1 is LGHNA, CDR2 YNFKEQ. The CDR3 runs to 15 residues. CDR3 sequence (DNA): TGTGCCAGCAGCCAAGATGGCAGGTCCTTCTATGGCTACACCTTC. Protein: CASSQDGRSFYGYTF.

J is TRBJ1-2 and V is TRBV2; D is unresolved. From germline, CDR1 is SNHLY and CDR2 FYNNEI. The V end lost 1 base, the J end lost 7 bases, and 7 bases lay between the germline ends. CDR3 size: 12 residues. The CDR3 DNA is TGTGCCAGCAGTGAAGGGGGTTCTGGCTACACCTTC. Its protein is CASSEGGSGYTF.

This clonotype has a count of ten or more. The V and J genes are TRBV6-5 and TRBJ2-7; 8 nucleotides match TRBD1. The CDR3 runs 15 residues. Germline V CDR1 and CDR2: MNHEY, SVGAGI. The junction had 10 bases not matched to a gene; V was cut back by 6 bases and J by 3 bases. The CDR3 here is CASSLRRGPLYEQYF. In DNA form, the CDR3 reads TGTGCCAGCAGCTTACGCAGGGGGCCCCTCTACGAGCAGTACTTC.

This chain uses TRBV7-2 with TRBJ2-7; 7 bases agree with TRBD1. V lost 5 bases and J lost 5; bases outside the gene matches: 6. The CDR3 totals 13 residues. CDR1 is SGHTA, CDR2 FQGNSA, per germline. The CDR3 bases are TGTGCCAGCAGCGCGACAGGGTCCCACGAGCAGTACTTC. Protein sequence: CASSATGSHEQYF.

This clonotype was counted many times. This chain uses TRBV5-1 with TRBJ2-5, with 10 bases matching TRBD2. There are 18 residues in the CDR3. Germline CDR1 is SGHRS and CDR2 is YFSETQ. V shed 3 bases and J 2 bases; nucleotides not matched to a gene: 13. CDR3 loop: CASSWPGLAIGRQETQYF. The CDR3 nucleotides read TGCGCCAGCAGCTGGCCGGGACTAGCGATTGGACGTCAAGAGACCCAGTACTTC.

The table lists this clonotype with a few counts. A much larger clone sits a single nucleotide away, making a read error possible. This rearrangement joins TRBV2 to TRBJ1-2; D uncertain. The CDR3 spans 12 residues. In germline, CDR1 is SNHLY, CDR2 FYNNEI. The CDR3: CASTTDTDGYSF. The CDR3 DNA follows: TGTGCCAGCACCACCGATACAGATGGCTACAGCTTC.

This clonotype was seen at least ten times. CDR3 nucleotides: TGTGCCAGCAGCACCTGGGGCGGTGAGAATCAGCCCCAGCATTTT. Translated, it gives CASSTWGGENQPQHF. This chain joins TRBV28 and TRBJ1-5, with D tentatively TRBD1 (5 bases). Germline CDR1 is MDHEN and CDR2 is SYDVKM. The CDR3 totals 15 residues. With 6 bases removed from V and 4 bases from J, the gap between germline ends came to 16 bases. The full variable domain, rest sourced from reference TRBV28 and TRBJ1-5, is DVKVTQSSRYLVKRTGEKVFLECVQDMDHENMFWYRQDPGLGLRLIYFSYDVKMKEKGDIPEGYSVSREKKERFSLILESASTNQTSMYLCASSTWGGENQPQHFGDGTRLSIL.

This clonotype was seen many times. The chain uses TRBV28 and TRBJ2-5, with D tentatively TRBD1 (6 bases). Trimming took 11 bases from V and 3 from J, leaving 16 bases between them. Germline V gene sequence: CDR1 MDHEN, CDR2 SYDVKM. The CDR3 is made up of 13 amino acids. The CDR3 loop reads CAARTAPKETQYF. CDR3 nucleotide sequence: TGTGCCGCAAGGACAGCGCCAAAAGAGACCCAGTACTTC.

In its sample, this clonotype was seen many times. The chain has TRBV12-5 and TRBJ2-5; TRBD2 aligns across 7 bases. CDR1 is LGHNT, CDR2 FRNRAP, per germline. Losses at the gene ends were 2 bases for V and 5 bases for J; bases not matched to a gene: 8. The CDR3 runs 15 residues. CDR3 loop: CASGLYPAGPETQYF. The CDR3 bases are TGTGCTAGTGGTTTGTATCCAGCGGGGCCTGAGACCCAGTACTTC.

The gene calls are TRBV6-5 and TRBJ2-4; tentative D call: TRBD2 (5 bases). Germline V gene sequence: CDR1 MNHEY, CDR2 SVGAGI. V lost 2 bases and J lost 0, with 11 bases in between. The CDR3 runs to 16 residues. Written as DNA, the CDR3 is TGTGCCAGCAGTTACGCGCAGAGCGGAGCCAAAAACATTCAGTACTTC. Translating gives CASSYAQSGAKNIQYF.

In this sample, this clonotype turned up many times. The chain employs TRBV13 and TRBJ1-5, with D maybe TRBD1 (5 bases). Deletions cut 0 bases from V and 8 bases from J, with 17 bases between. Germline V lookup: CDR1 PRHDT, CDR2 FYEKMQ (reference sequence). This CDR3 spans 16 amino acids. CDR3: CASSLGGRAPNEPQHF. CDR3 nucleotide sequence: TGTGCCAGCAGCTTAGGCGGCAGGGCGCCCAACGAGCCCCAGCATTTT. Together with reference TRBV13 and TRBJ1-5, the CDR3 gives the full variable domain: AAGVIQSPRHLIKEKRETATLKCYPIPRHDTVYWYQQGPGQDPQFLISFYEKMQSDKGSIPDRFSAQQFSDYHSELNMSSLELGDSALYFCASSLGGRAPNEPQHFGDGTRLSIL.